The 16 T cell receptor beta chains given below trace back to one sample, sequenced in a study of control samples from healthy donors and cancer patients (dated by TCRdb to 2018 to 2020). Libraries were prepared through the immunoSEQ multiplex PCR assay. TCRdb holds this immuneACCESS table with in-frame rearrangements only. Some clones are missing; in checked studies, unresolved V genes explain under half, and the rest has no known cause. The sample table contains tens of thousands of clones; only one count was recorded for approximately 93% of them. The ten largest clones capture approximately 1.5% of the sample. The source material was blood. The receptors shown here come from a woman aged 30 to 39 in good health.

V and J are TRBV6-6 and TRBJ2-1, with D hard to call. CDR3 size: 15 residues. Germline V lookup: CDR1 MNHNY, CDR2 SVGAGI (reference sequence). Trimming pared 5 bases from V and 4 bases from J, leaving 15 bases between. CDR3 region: CASSPGESFYNEQFF. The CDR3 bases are TGTGCCAGCAGTCCGGGTGAGTCCTTTTACAATGAGCAGTTCTTC.

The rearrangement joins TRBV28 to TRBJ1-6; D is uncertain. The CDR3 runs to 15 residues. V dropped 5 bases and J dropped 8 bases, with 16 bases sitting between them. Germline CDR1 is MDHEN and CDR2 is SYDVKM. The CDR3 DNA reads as TGTGCCAGCAGTCCGATTGATAGGGATGATTCACCCCTCCACTTT. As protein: CASSPIDRDDSPLHF.

The CDR3 nucleotides are TGTGCCAGCAGCAATGACAGGGGGCCCGAGCAGTACTTC. This encodes CASSNDRGPEQYF. V gene TRBV21-1 combines with J gene TRBJ2-7; TRBD1, the table's D call, was not compared with the DNA. TRBV21-1 is deemed a pseudogene. The CDR3 is 13 amino acids.

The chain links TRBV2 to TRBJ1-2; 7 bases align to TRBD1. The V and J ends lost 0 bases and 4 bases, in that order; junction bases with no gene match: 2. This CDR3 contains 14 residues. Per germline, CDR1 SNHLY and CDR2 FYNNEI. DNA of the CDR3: TGTGCCAGCAGTGAAGCACAGGGGAGCTATGGCTACACCTTC. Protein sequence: CASSEAQGSYGYTF.

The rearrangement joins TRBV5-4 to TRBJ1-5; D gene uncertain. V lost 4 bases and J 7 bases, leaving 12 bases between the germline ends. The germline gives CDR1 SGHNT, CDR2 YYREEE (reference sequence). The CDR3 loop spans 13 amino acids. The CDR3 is CASSPLPGQPQHF. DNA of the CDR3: TGTGCCAGCAGCCCCCTCCCGGGACAGCCCCAGCATTTT.

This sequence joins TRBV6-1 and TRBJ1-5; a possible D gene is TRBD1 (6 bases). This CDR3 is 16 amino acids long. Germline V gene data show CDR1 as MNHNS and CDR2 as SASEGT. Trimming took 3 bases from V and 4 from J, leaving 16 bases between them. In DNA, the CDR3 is TGTGCCAGCAGTGACAGGGGATCATCGTGGAATCAGCCCCAGCATTTT. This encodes CASSDRGSSWNQPQHF.

The CDR3, as DNA: TGTGCCAGCAGCTCCTCTACCTACAATGAGCAGTTCTTC. Its translation: CASSSSTYNEQFF. The chain uses TRBV7-9 and TRBJ2-1; D is uncertain. Germline values: CDR1 SEHNR, CDR2 FQNEAQ (reference sequence). The CDR3 consists of 13 residues. V was trimmed by 4 bases and J by 2 bases, leaving 6 bases between them.

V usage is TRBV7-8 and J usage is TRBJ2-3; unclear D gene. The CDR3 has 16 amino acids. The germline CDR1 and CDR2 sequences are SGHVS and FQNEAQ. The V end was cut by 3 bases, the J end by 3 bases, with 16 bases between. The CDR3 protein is CASSFSNRGWTDTQYF. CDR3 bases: TGTGCCAGCAGCTTCAGTAACCGTGGATGGACAGATACGCAGTATTTT. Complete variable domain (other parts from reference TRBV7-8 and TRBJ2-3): GAGVSQSPRYKVAKRGQDVALRCDPISGHVSLFWYQQALGQGPEFLTYFQNEAQLDKSGLPSDRFFAERPEGSVSTLKIQRTQQEDSAVYLCASSFSNRGWTDTQYFGPGTRLTVL.

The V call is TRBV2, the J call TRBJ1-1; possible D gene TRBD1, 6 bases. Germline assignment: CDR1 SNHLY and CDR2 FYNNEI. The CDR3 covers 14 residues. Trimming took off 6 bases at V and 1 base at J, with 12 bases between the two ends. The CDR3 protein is CASRVRGGNTEAFF. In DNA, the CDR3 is TGTGCCAGCAGGGTTAGGGGGGGGAACACTGAAGCTTTCTTT.

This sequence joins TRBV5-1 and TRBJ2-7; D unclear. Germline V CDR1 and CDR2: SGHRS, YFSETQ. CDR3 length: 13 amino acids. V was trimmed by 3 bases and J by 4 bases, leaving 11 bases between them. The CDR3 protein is CASSSAVGYEQYF. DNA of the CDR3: TGCGCCAGCAGCTCGGCGGTGGGTTACGAGCAGTACTTC.

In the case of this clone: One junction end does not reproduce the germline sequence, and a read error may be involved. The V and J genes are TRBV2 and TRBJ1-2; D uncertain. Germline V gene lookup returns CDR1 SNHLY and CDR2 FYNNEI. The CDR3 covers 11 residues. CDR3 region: CASSEDGGYTF. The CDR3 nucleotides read TGTGCCAGCAGCGAAGATGGTGGCTACACCTTC.

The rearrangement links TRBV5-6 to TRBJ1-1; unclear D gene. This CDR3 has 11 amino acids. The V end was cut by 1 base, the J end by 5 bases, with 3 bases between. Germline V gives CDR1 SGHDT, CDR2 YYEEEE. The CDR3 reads CASSLRTEAFF. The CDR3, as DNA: TGTGCCAGCAGCTTGAGGACTGAAGCTTTCTTT.

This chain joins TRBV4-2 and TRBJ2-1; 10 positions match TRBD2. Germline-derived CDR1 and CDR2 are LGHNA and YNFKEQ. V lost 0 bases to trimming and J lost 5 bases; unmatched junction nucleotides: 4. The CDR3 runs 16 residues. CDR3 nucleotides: TGTGCCAGCAGCCAAGATCTAGCGGGGGAGGACAATGAGCAGTTCTTC. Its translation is CASSQDLAGEDNEQFF.

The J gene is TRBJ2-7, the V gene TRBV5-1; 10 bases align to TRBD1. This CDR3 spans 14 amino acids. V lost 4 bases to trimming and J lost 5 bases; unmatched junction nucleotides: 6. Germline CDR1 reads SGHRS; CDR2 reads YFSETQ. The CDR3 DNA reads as TGCGCCAGCAGCACGGGACAGGGGAACCACGAGCAGTACTTC. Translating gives CASSTGQGNHEQYF.

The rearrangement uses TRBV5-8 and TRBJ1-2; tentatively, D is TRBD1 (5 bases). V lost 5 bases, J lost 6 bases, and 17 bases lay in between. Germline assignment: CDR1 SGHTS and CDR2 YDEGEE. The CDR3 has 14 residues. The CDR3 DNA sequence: TGTGCCAGCAGACTGGGGAATGTGGGGGATGGCTACACCTTC. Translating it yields CASRLGNVGDGYTF.

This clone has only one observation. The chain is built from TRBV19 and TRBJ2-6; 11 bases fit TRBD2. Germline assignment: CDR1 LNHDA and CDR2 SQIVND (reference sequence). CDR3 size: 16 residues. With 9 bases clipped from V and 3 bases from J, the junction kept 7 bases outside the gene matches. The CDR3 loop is CASLTSGRGGANVLTF. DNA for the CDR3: TGTGCCAGCTTAACTAGCGGGAGAGGTGGGGCCAACGTCCTGACTTTC.